The 7 T cell receptor beta chains below come from one sample, sequenced in a study of blood T cells in healthy people across ages. A sample-barcoded 5' primer and a J-beta primer mix were used in a second PCR of roughly 7 to 11 cycles. TCRdb processed the 5' RACE reads anew with MiXCR; each CDR3 protein has one entry. The sample holds about 970,000 distinct CDR3 sequences, roughly 47% seen once. Material: blood. Receptor source: a woman aged 55 to 70 in good health.

Worth noting for this clonotype: At one end, the junction sequence differs from germline, possibly due to a read error. For the CDR3, the DNA is TGTGCCAGCAGCTTGGGCTCAAATCAGCCCCAGCAGTTT. Its translation: CASSLGSNQPQQF. The chain uses TRBV9 and TRBJ1-5; D not certain. Per germline, CDR1 SGDLS and CDR2 YYNGEE. CDR3 size: 13 residues.

The chain joins TRBV7-8 to TRBJ2-4, with TRBD1 as a possible D gene (6 bases). Germline CDR1 SGHVS, CDR2 FQNEAQ. With 5 bases removed from V and 0 bases from J, the gap between germline ends came to 17 bases. This CDR3 comprises 17 residues. CDR3 coding DNA: TGTGCCAGCAGCGGGAACAGGGCATGGGGAGCCAAAAACATTCAGTACTTC. It codes for CASSGNRAWGAKNIQYF.

CDR3 sequence: CSARDSSASGGTYEQYF. Written as DNA, the CDR3 is TGCAGTGCTAGAGATTCGTCGGCTAGCGGAGGGACCTACGAGCAGTACTTC. This chain links TRBV20-1 with TRBJ2-7; 7 nucleotides agree with TRBD2. The junction had 13 bases not matched to a gene; V was cut back by 0 bases and J by 2 bases. Per germline, CDR1 DFQATT and CDR2 SNEGSKA (reference sequence). The CDR3 spans 17 residues.

There are a few counts of this clonotype. V usage is TRBV5-5 and J usage is TRBJ2-1; 7 positions agree with TRBD1. This CDR3 has 16 residues. The germline V gene has CDR1 SGHKS and CDR2 YYEKEE (reference sequence). With V trimmed by 0 bases and J by 0 bases, 3 bases remained unmatched. The CDR3 region has the DNA TGTGCCAGCAGCTTGGCGACAGGGAGCTCCTACAATGAGCAGTTCTTC. Protein: CASSLATGSSYNEQFF.

The gene calls are TRBV4-2 and TRBJ2-5; no firm D call. In germline, CDR1 is LGHNA, CDR2 YNFKEQ. The CDR3 totals 13 residues. Trimming removed 0 bases at V and 9 bases at J, with 11 bases between. For the CDR3, the DNA is TGTGCCAGCAGCCAAGATCAGTGGTTGGCCCAGTACTTC. Residues: CASSQDQWLAQYF.

This chain connects TRBV28 to TRBJ2-5, with 7 bases lining up with TRBD2. Judging by the DNA end, TRBJ2-7 fits better; the J call may be wrong. This CDR3 region has 16 residues. Germline V gene lookup returns CDR1 MDHEN and CDR2 SYDVKM. The CDR3 region has the DNA TGTGCCCGGGCGAAAGGGAGGGTCTTAACGTCCTACGAGCAGTACTTC. Its protein product is CARAKGRVLTSYEQYF.

V and J are TRBV28 and TRBJ1-5, with 9 positions matching TRBD1. There are 15 residues in the CDR3. Germline-derived CDR1 and CDR2 are MDHEN and SYDVKM. The V gene end was trimmed by 2 bases and the J gene end by 5 bases; junction bases not matched to a gene: 4. DNA for the CDR3: TGTGCCAGCAGTTTAACCGGACAGGGGCATCAGCCCCAGCATTTT. This codes for CASSLTGQGHQPQHF.